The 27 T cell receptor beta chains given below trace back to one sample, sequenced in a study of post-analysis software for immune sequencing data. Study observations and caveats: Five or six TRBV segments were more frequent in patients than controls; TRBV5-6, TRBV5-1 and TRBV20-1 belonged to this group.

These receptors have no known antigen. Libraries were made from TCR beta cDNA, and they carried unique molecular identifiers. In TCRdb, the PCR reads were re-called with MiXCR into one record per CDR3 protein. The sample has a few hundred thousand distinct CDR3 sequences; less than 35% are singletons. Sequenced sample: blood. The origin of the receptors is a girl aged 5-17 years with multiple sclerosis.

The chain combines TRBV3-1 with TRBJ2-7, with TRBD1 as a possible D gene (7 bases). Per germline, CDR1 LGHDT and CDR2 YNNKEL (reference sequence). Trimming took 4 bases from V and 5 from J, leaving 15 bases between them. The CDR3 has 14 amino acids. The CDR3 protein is CASSLRTGEDEQYF. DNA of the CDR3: TGTGCCAGCAGCCTACGAACAGGGGAGGACGAGCAGTACTTC.

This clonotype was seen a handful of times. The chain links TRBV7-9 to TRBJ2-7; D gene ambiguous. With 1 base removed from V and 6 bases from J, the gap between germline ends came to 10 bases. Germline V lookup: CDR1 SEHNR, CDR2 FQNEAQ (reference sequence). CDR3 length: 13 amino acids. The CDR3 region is CASSLGGIFEQYF. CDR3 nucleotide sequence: TGTGCCAGCAGCTTAGGTGGCATCTTCGAGCAGTACTTC.

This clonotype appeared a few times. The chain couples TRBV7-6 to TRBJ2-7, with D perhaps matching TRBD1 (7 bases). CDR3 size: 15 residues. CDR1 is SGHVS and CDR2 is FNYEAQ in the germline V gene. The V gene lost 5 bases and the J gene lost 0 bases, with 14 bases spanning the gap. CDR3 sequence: CASSQGGKSSYEQYF. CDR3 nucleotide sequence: TGTGCCAGCAGCCAGGGGGGAAAAAGCTCCTACGAGCAGTACTTC.

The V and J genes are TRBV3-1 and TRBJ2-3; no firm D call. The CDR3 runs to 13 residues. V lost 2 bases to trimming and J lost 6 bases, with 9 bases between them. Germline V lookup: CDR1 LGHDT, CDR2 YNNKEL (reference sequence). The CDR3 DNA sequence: TGTGCCAGCAGCCAAATCCGCCGGGATACGCAGTATTTT. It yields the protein CASSQIRRDTQYF.

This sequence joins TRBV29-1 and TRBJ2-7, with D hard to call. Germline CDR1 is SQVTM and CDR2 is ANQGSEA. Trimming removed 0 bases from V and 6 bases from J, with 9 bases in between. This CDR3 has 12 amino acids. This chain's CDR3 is CSVEEAPLEQYF. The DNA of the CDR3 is TGCAGCGTTGAAGAAGCCCCCCTCGAGCAGTACTTC.

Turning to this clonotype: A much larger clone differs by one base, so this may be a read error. CDR3 coding DNA: TGTGCCAGCAACCTACGACGGAGCGCAGATACGCAGTATTTT. Its translation is CASNLRRSADTQYF. The chain uses TRBV12-3 or TRBV12-4 and TRBJ2-3; no clear D gene. The CDR3 is 14 residues long. With 7 bases removed from V and 4 bases from J, the gap between germline ends came to 15 bases.

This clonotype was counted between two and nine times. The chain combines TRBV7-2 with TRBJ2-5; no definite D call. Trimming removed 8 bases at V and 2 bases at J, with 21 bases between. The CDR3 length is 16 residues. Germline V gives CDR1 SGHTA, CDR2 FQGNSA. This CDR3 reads CASSRNLGTRQETQYF. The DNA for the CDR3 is TGTGCCAGCTCTCGAAATCTCGGAACGAGGCAAGAGACCCAGTACTTC. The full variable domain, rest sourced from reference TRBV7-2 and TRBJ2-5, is GAGVSQSPSNKVTEKGKDVELRCDPISGHTALYWYRQSLGQGLEFLIYFQGNSAPDKSGLPSDRFSAERTGGSVSTLTIQRTQQEDSAVYLCASSRNLGTRQETQYFGPGTRLLVL.

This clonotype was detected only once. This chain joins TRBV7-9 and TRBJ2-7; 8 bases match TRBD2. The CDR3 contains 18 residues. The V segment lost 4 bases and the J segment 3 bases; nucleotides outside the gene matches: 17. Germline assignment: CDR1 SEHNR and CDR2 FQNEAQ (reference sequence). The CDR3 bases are TGTGCCAGCAGCTCAAACCACCCTATTAGCGGGGCCCTCTACGAGCAGTACTTC. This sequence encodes CASSSNHPISGALYEQYF.

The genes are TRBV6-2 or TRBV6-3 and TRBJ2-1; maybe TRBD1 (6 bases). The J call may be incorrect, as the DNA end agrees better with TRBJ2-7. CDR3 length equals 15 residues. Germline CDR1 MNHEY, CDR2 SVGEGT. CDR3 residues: CASSYQGSTYNEQYF. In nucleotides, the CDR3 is TGTGCCAGCAGTTACCAGGGGAGCACCTACAATGAGCAGTACTTC.

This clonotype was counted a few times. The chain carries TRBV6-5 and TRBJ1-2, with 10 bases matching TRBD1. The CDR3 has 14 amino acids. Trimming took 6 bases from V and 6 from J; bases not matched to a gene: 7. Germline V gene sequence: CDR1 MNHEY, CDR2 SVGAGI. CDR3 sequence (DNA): TGTGCCAGCAGAGCCGGGACAGGGGCAAATGGCTACACCTTC. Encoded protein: CASRAGTGANGYTF.

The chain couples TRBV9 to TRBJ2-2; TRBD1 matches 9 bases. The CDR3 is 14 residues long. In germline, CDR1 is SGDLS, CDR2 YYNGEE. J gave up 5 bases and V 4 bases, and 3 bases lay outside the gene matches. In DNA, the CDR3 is TGTGCCAGCAGCTGGACAGGGGTGACCGGGGAGCTGTTTTTT. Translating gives CASSWTGVTGELFF.

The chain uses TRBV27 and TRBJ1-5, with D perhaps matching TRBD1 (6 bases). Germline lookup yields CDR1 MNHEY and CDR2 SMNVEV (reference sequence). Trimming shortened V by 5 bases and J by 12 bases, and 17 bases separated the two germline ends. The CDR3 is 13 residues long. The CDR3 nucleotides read TGTGCCAGCAGTCCCGATACAGGGTCGCGCCAGCATTTT. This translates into CASSPDTGSRQHF.

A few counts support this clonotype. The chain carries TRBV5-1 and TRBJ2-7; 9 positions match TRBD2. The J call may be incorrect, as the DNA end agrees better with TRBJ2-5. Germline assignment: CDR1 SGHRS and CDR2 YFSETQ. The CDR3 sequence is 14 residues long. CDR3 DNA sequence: TGCGCCAGCAGCTTGGCCGGACTAGCGAAGACCCAGTACTTC. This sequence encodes CASSLAGLAKTQYF.

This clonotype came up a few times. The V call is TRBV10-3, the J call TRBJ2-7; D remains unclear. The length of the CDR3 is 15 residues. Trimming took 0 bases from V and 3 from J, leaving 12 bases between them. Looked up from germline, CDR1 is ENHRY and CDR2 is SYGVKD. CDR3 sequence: CAISESIIGFYEQYF. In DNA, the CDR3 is TGTGCCATCAGTGAGTCGATAATTGGATTCTACGAGCAGTACTTC.

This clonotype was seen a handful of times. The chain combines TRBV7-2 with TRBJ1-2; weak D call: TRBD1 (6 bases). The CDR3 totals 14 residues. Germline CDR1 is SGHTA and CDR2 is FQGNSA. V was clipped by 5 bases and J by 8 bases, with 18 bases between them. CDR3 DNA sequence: TGTGCCAGCAGCGCTAACGGGGGCGCGGAAGGCTACACCTTC. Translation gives CASSANGGAEGYTF.

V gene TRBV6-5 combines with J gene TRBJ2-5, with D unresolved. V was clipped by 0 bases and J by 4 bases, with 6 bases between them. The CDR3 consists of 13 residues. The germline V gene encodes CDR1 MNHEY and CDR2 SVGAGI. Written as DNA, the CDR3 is TGTGCCAGCAGTTACTCGGTCCGAGAGACCCAGTACTTC. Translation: CASSYSVRETQYF.

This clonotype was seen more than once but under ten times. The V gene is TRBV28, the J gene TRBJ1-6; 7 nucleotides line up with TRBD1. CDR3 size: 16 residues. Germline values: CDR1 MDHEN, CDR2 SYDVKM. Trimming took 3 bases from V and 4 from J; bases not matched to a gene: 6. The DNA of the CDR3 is TGTGCCAGCAGTTTTCCCCAGGGGGGGTATAATTCACCCCTCCACTTT. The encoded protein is CASSFPQGGYNSPLHF.

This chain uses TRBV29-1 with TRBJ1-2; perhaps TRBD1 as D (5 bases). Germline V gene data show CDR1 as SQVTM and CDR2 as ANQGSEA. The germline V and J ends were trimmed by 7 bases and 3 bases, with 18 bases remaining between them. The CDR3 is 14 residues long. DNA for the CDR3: TGCAGCGCTTGGGGACTCCGAAAGCACTATGGCTACACCTTC. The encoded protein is CSAWGLRKHYGYTF.

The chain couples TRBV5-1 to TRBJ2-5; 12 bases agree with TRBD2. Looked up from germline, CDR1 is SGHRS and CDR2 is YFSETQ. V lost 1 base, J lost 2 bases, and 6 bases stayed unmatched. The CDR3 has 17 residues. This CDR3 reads CASSLRTSGIQQETQYF. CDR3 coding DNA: TGCGCCAGCAGCTTGAGGACTAGCGGGATTCAACAAGAGACCCAGTACTTC.

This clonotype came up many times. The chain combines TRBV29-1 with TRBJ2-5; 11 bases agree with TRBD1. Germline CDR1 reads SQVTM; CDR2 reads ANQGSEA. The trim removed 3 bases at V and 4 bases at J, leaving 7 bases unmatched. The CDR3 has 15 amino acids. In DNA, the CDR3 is TGCAGCGTTGAGGGCGGGGACAGGGGGATAGAGACCCAGTACTTC. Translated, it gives CSVEGGDRGIETQYF.

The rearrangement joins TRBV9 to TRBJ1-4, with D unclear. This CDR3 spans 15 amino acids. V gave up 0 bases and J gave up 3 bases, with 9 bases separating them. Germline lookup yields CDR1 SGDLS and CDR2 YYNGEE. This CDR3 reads CASSVGGSPNEKLFF. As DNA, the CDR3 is TGTGCCAGCAGCGTAGGCGGCAGCCCTAATGAAAAACTGTTTTTT. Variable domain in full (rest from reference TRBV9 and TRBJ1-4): DSGVTQTPKHLITATGQRVTLRCSPRSGDLSVYWYQQSLDQGLQFLIQYYNGEERAKGNILERFSAQQFPDLHSELNLSSLELGDSALYFCASSVGGSPNEKLFFGSGTQLSVL.

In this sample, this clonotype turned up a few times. The CDR3 nucleotides read TGTGCCAGCAGCCGCGGGGTTGAGACCTACGAGCAGTACTTC. Translated: CASSRGVETYEQYF. The chain links TRBV6-5 to TRBJ2-7, with D perhaps TRBD2 (6 bases). Germline assignment: CDR1 MNHEY and CDR2 SVGAGI. The CDR3 runs 14 residues. The V end lost 6 bases, the J end lost 2 bases, and 14 bases lay between the germline ends.

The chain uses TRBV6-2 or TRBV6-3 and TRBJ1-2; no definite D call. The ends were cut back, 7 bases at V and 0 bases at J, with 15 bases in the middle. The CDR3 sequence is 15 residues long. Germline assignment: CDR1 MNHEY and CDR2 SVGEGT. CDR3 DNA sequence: TGTGCCAGCACTGGGCGGCGGATGACTAACTATGGCTACACCTTC. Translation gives CASTGRRMTNYGYTF.

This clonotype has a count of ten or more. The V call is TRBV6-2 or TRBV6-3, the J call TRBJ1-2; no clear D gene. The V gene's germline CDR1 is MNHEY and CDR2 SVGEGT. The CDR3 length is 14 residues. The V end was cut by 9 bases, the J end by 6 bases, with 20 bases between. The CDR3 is CASGYGSPANGYTF. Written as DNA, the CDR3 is TGTGCCAGTGGGTACGGCTCCCCGGCGAATGGCTACACCTTC.

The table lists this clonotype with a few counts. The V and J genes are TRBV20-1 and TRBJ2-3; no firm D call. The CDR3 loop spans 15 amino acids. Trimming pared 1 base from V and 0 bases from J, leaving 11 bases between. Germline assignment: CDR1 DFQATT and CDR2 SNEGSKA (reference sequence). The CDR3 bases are TGCAGTGCTAGAGCTCCTCTCACTAGCACAGATACGCAGTATTTT. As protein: CSARAPLTSTDTQYF.

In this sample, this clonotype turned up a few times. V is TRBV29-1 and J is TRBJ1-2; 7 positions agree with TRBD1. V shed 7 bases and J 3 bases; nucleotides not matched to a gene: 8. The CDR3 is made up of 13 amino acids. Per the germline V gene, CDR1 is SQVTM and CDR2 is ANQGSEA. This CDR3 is CSATDRIDYGYTF. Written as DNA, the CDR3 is TGCAGCGCTACGGACAGGATTGACTATGGCTACACCTTC.

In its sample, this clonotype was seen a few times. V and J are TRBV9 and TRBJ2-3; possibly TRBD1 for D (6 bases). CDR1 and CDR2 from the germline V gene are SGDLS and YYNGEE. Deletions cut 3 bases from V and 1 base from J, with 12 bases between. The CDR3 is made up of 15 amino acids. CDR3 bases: TGTGCCAGCAGCGGATCGGGACACCGCACAGATACGCAGTATTTT. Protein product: CASSGSGHRTDTQYF.